Below, 31 T cell receptor beta chains from the same sample are listed, as sequenced in a study of blood T cells in healthy people across ages. Sample-barcoded 5' priming and a J-beta primer mix drove a second PCR of about 6 to 11 cycles. TCRdb passed the 5' RACE reads through MiXCR, listing each CDR3 protein once. The sample comprises around 900,000 distinct CDR3 sequences, 45% to 60% of which are singletons, and roughly 23% rests with the top ten. The specimen sequenced was blood. These receptors were collected from a woman aged 60 to 75 in good health.

V gene TRBV4-3 combines with J gene TRBJ2-3; TRBD2 matches 13 bases. Germline-derived CDR1 and CDR2 are LGHNA and YSLEER. This CDR3 is built from 17 residues. J lost 2 bases, V lost 4 bases, and 6 bases had no gene match. Here the CDR3 DNA reads TGCGCCAGCAGCCCGATGGGGACTAGCGGGACCACAGATACGCAGTATTTT. Amino acid sequence: CASSPMGTSGTTDTQYF.

The CDR3 coding sequence is TGTGCCAGCAGTGTTCGGACTAGCGGGGCCTACTCCTACGAGCAGTACTTC. This encodes CASSVRTSGAYSYEQYF. The chain has TRBV2 and TRBJ2-7; 12 nucleotides agree with TRBD2. The CDR3 is made up of 17 amino acids. V shed 4 bases and J 0 bases; nucleotides not matched to a gene: 7. Germline values: CDR1 SNHLY, CDR2 FYNNEI.

The table lists this clonotype with a few counts. The rearrangement links TRBV5-4 to TRBJ2-4, with 11 bases matching TRBD2. The J call is in doubt because the DNA end fits TRBJ2-5 better. The V gene's germline CDR1 is SGHNT and CDR2 YYREEE (reference sequence). The CDR3 is 14 amino acids. CDR3 DNA sequence: TGTGCCAGCAGCTGGACTAGCGGGCTAGAGACCCAGTACTTC. This translates into CASSWTSGLETQYF.

The chain recombines TRBV6-6 with TRBJ2-3, with TRBD2 matching over 8 bases. Germline trimming cut 7 bases from V and 6 bases from J; bases unmatched to any gene: 12. The V gene's germline CDR1 is MNHNY and CDR2 SVGAGI (reference sequence). This CDR3 comprises 15 residues. CDR3 DNA sequence: TGTGCCAGCAAACTCGAGACTAGCGAGGAGGATACGCAGTATTTT. This translates into CASKLETSEEDTQYF.

The sample holds one count of this clonotype. The rearrangement links TRBV20-1 to TRBJ2-5; the match to TRBD2 covers 9 bases. The closer fit of TRBJ2-7 to the DNA end suggests the J call may be wrong. The CDR3 has 13 residues. CDR1 and CDR2 (germline): DFQATT, SNEGSKA (reference sequence). Here the CDR3 DNA reads TGCAGTGCTCTAGCGGGGCAACGGTACGAGCAGTACTTC. This encodes CSALAGQRYEQYF.

V gene TRBV5-5 combines with J gene TRBJ2-7; 8 bases are a match to TRBD1. Germline V gives CDR1 SGHKS, CDR2 YYEKEE (reference sequence). This CDR3 region has 17 residues. The trim removed 4 bases at V and 0 bases at J, leaving 12 bases unmatched. CDR3 in DNA: TGTGCCAGCAGCCGCGGGACAGGCCTGTCCAGCTCCTACGAGCAGTACTTC. This sequence encodes CASSRGTGLSSSYEQYF. The variable domain in full, completed from reference TRBV5-5 and TRBJ2-7, reads DAGVTQSPTHLIKTRGQQVTLRCSPISGHKSVSWYQQVLGQGPQFIFQYYEKEERGRGNFPDRFSARQFPNYSSELNVNALLLGDSALYLCASSRGTGLSSSYEQYFGPGTRLTVT.

This clonotype was seen only a few times. The chain has TRBV28 and TRBJ1-5; D is unclear. In germline, CDR1 is MDHEN, CDR2 SYDVKM. CDR3 length: 13 residues. The V end lost 8 bases, the J end lost 1 base, and 9 bases lay between the germline ends. The CDR3 is CASRQGSNQPQHF. Written as DNA, the CDR3 is TGTGCCAGCCGCCAAGGAAGCAATCAGCCCCAGCATTTT.

The gene calls are TRBV2 and TRBJ1-5, with D perhaps TRBD1 (5 bases). The CDR3 has 14 residues. V was pared by 7 bases and J by 5 bases, with 15 bases between. Germline loops: CDR1 SNHLY, CDR2 FYNNEI. CDR3 sequence reads: CASKGDLKDQPQHF. Written as DNA, the CDR3 is TGTGCCAGCAAAGGGGATCTTAAAGATCAGCCCCAGCATTTT.

This clonotype has a single count. V and J are TRBV7-9 and TRBJ2-7; 8 bases are a match to TRBD2. TRBJ2-1 matches the DNA end more closely, so the J call is doubtful. CDR1 SEHNR and CDR2 FQNEAQ come from the germline V gene (reference sequence). This CDR3 comprises 15 residues. CDR3: CASSAPSGPSDEQFF. CDR3 DNA: TGTGCCAGCAGCGCCCCTAGCGGGCCCTCGGATGAGCAGTTCTTC.

This clonotype was observed once. J is TRBJ1-4 and V is TRBV7-4; 7 positions match TRBD1. The CDR3 runs 19 residues. Germline V gives CDR1 SGHVT, CDR2 SQSDAQ. The V gene end was trimmed by 2 bases and the J gene end by 0 bases; junction bases not matched to a gene: 12. The CDR3 bases are TGTGCCAGCAGCTTATTGAGGGGGCATGCGCCAGCAACTAATGAAAAACTGTTTTTT. Encoded protein: CASSLLRGHAPATNEKLFF.

This clonotype appeared many times. The chain recombines TRBV7-9 with TRBJ2-7; D might be TRBD2 (7 bases). Germline V CDR1 and CDR2: SEHNR, FQNEAQ (reference sequence). V was cut by 5 bases and J by 4 bases, with 24 bases left in between. The CDR3 length is 17 residues. Here the CDR3 DNA reads TGTGCCAGCAGCCTTCGGACAGCGGGGAGCCCGACGTACGAGCAGTACTTC. Protein sequence: CASSLRTAGSPTYEQYF.

This clonotype was seen a handful of times. V is TRBV20-1 and J is TRBJ2-5; D gene unclear. The CDR3 is made up of 13 amino acids. Trimming stripped 1 base from V and 6 bases from J, with 12 bases between. Germline CDR1 reads DFQATT; CDR2 reads SNEGSKA (reference sequence). The CDR3 loop reads CSARGSTGKTQYF. The CDR3 nucleotides are TGCAGTGCTAGAGGGAGTACGGGCAAGACCCAGTACTTC.

The chain couples TRBV9 to TRBJ2-3; a weak D match, TRBD1 (6 bases). V was trimmed by 4 bases and J by 1 base, leaving 16 bases between them. The CDR3 loop spans 16 amino acids. CDR1 and CDR2 (germline): SGDLS, YYNGEE. The CDR3 loop reads CASSPYRVVGTDTQYF. CDR3 bases: TGTGCCAGCAGCCCCTACAGGGTTGTGGGCACAGATACGCAGTATTTT.

This clonotype occurred once. V is TRBV27 and J is TRBJ1-4; 7 bases line up with TRBD1. The CDR3 contains 15 residues. Per germline, CDR1 MNHEY and CDR2 SMNVEV (reference sequence). V shed 4 bases and J 5 bases; nucleotides not matched to a gene: 7. The CDR3 reads CASSYYRGRNEKLFF. The CDR3 DNA sequence: TGTGCCAGCAGTTATTACAGGGGCCGCAATGAAAAACTGTTTTTT. Together with reference TRBV27 and TRBJ1-4, the CDR3 gives the full variable domain: EAQVTQNPRYLITVTGKKLTVTCSQNMNHEYMSWYRQDPGLGLRQIYYSMNVEVTDKGDVPEGYKVSRKEKRNFPLILESPSPNQTSLYFCASSYYRGRNEKLFFGSGTQLSVL.

The rearrangement joins TRBV11-2 to TRBJ2-1; TRBD2 aligns across 9 bases. Germline V gives CDR1 SGHAT, CDR2 FQNNGV. J was trimmed by 8 bases and V by 7 bases; bases with no gene match: 15. The CDR3 is made up of 16 amino acids. This CDR3 is CASNAPRGGRAHEQFF. CDR3 DNA: TGTGCCAGCAACGCCCCCAGGGGCGGGAGGGCCCATGAGCAGTTCTTC.

This clonotype was counted between two and nine times. The rearrangement links TRBV4-1 to TRBJ1-4; 7 positions agree with TRBD1. The CDR3 is 15 amino acids. Germline values: CDR1 MGHRA, CDR2 YSYEKL. V lost 4 bases and J lost 7; bases outside the gene matches: 9. The chain's CDR3 is CASSPTGVSGEKLFF. CDR3 sequence (DNA): TGCGCCAGCAGCCCAACAGGGGTTTCGGGTGAAAAACTGTTTTTT.

There are a few counts of this clonotype. The V gene is TRBV4-2, the J gene TRBJ1-4; TRBD1 might be the D (5 bases). The germline V and J ends were trimmed by 0 bases and 2 bases, with 13 bases remaining between them. Germline CDR1 is LGHNA and CDR2 is YNFKEQ. This CDR3 comprises 17 residues. The CDR3 region is CASSQEPWGGTNEKLFF. The CDR3 DNA reads TGTGCCAGCAGCCAAGAGCCGTGGGGGGGGACTAATGAAAAACTGTTTTTT.

The rearrangement links TRBV29-1 to TRBJ2-3; 7 nucleotides align to TRBD2. The ends lost 6 bases at V and 9 bases at J; junction bases unmatched: 9. CDR1 is SQVTM, CDR2 ANQGSEA, per germline. This CDR3 is built from 12 residues. The CDR3 spells CSVGLVGVTQYF. In DNA form, the CDR3 reads TGCAGCGTAGGACTAGTTGGAGTAACGCAGTATTTT.

The CDR3 region has the DNA TGTGCCAGCGGTGAGGAATTTCTGGGGGGCTACACCTTC. This gives the protein CASGEEFLGGYTF. This chain connects TRBV28 to TRBJ1-2; D not certain. Trimming shortened V by 8 bases and J by 8 bases, and 18 bases separated the two germline ends. CDR1 and CDR2 (germline): MDHEN, SYDVKM. The CDR3 is 13 residues long.

This clonotype turned up a few times. The J gene is TRBJ2-7, the V gene TRBV12-3 or TRBV12-4, with 7 bases identical to TRBD2. With 6 bases clipped from V and 1 base from J, the junction kept 15 bases outside the gene matches. This CDR3 has 17 residues. The DNA of the CDR3 is TGTGCCAGCAGCCCCCCGGGGATAAGCGGGGCATCCTACGAGCAGTACTTC. It encodes CASSPPGISGASYEQYF.

The V gene is TRBV11-2, the J gene TRBJ2-7; TRBD1 agrees at 7 bases. The CDR3 is made up of 15 amino acids. The V gene's germline CDR1 is SGHAT and CDR2 FQNNGV. Trimming removed 5 bases from V and 2 bases from J; junction bases left unmatched: 9. The CDR3 loop is CASSLIETGTYEQYF. CDR3 bases: TGTGCCAGCAGCCTCATTGAGACAGGGACCTACGAGCAGTACTTC.

The chain uses TRBV28 and TRBJ2-6; 7 bases agree with TRBD2. The CDR3 length is 17 residues. V was pared by 2 bases and J by 0 bases, with 4 bases of the junction left unmatched. Germline lookup yields CDR1 MDHEN and CDR2 SYDVKM. The CDR3 DNA sequence: TGTGCCAGCAGTTTAAGAGCGGGGTACTCTGGGGCCAACGTCCTGACTTTC. Translation gives CASSLRAGYSGANVLTF.

The table lists this clonotype with a few counts. The chain uses TRBV7-2 and TRBJ1-1; D may be TRBD1 (6 bases). CDR3 length: 13 residues. The ends were cut back, 3 bases at V and 6 bases at J, with 11 bases in the middle. Germline V gene lookup returns CDR1 SGHTA and CDR2 FQGNSA. CDR3 loop: CASSFPGGAEAFF. In nucleotides, the CDR3 is TGTGCCAGCAGCTTTCCCGGGGGCGCTGAAGCTTTCTTT.

This sequence joins TRBV7-8 and TRBJ1-2, with 7 bases aligning to TRBD1. J gave up 0 bases and V 0 bases, and 7 bases lay outside the gene matches. This CDR3 is built from 17 residues. The germline V gene encodes CDR1 SGHVS and CDR2 FQNEAQ. The CDR3 nucleotides read TGTGCCAGCAGCTTAGCGCGGGAGGACAGGCCTAACTATGGCTACACCTTC. Translating it yields CASSLAREDRPNYGYTF. Variable domain in full (rest from reference TRBV7-8 and TRBJ1-2): GAGVSQSPRYKVAKRGQDVALRCDPISGHVSLFWYQQALGQGPEFLTYFQNEAQLDKSGLPSDRFFAERPEGSVSTLKIQRTQQEDSAVYLCASSLAREDRPNYGYTFGSGTRLTVV.

In its sample, this clonotype was seen a few times. This chain joins TRBV7-2 and TRBJ1-5; D possibly corresponds to TRBD1 (5 bases). In germline, CDR1 is SGHTA, CDR2 FQGNSA. The length of the CDR3 is 15 residues. Trimming shortened V by 3 bases and J by 3 bases, and 12 bases separated the two germline ends. The CDR3 coding sequence is TGTGCCAGCAGCTTGGCAGGGATGTTCAATCAGCCCCAGCATTTT. Translated: CASSLAGMFNQPQHF. The full variable domain, rest sourced from reference TRBV7-2 and TRBJ1-5, is GAGVSQSPSNKVTEKGKDVELRCDPISGHTALYWYRQSLGQGLEFLIYFQGNSAPDKSGLPSDRFSAERTGGSVSTLTIQRTQQEDSAVYLCASSLAGMFNQPQHFGDGTRLSIL.

The V call is TRBV28, the J call TRBJ2-7, with D perhaps matching TRBD2 (6 bases). Trimming removed 2 bases from V and 9 bases from J, with 11 bases in between. The CDR3 has 12 residues. From germline, CDR1 is MDHEN and CDR2 SYDVKM. The CDR3 loop is CASSLQRAGQYF. CDR3 DNA: TGTGCCAGCAGTTTACAGCGAGCGGGGCAGTACTTC.

V gene TRBV28 combines with J gene TRBJ2-7, with a tentative D call TRBD2 (5 bases). Trimming pared 6 bases from V and 4 bases from J, leaving 28 bases between. This CDR3 spans 18 amino acids. Germline V lookup: CDR1 MDHEN, CDR2 SYDVKM. CDR3 in amino acids: CASSPSPQYREVSYEQYF. The CDR3 DNA reads TGTGCCAGCAGCCCCTCCCCCCAATACCGGGAAGTGTCATACGAGCAGTACTTC.

This clonotype was observed a few times. V is TRBV20-1 and J is TRBJ2-5; D possibly corresponds to TRBD2 (6 bases). The germline CDR1 and CDR2 sequences are DFQATT and SNEGSKA (reference sequence). Trimming stripped 6 bases from V and 5 bases from J, with 16 bases between. The CDR3 length is 13 residues. The CDR3 spells CSAAGSSGETQYF. DNA for the CDR3: TGCAGTGCAGCGGGCTCATCGGGGGAGACCCAGTACTTC.

V gene TRBV7-2 combines with J gene TRBJ2-1; the D is unclear. Germline CDR1 reads SGHTA; CDR2 reads FQGNSA. This CDR3 has 15 residues. The V and J ends lost 1 base and 0 bases respectively, with 7 bases between them. The CDR3 spells CASSLGGNSYNEQFF. CDR3 DNA sequence: TGTGCCAGCAGCTTAGGCGGTAACTCCTACAATGAGCAGTTCTTC.

This chain connects TRBV6-2 or TRBV6-3 to TRBJ2-2; TRBD1 aligns across 8 bases. Per the germline V gene, CDR1 is MNHEY and CDR2 is SVGEGT. V shed 1 base, J shed 0 bases, and the junction held 7 bases outside the gene matches. The CDR3 sequence is 18 residues long. This CDR3 is CASSYYGRGHTNTGELFF. The CDR3 DNA sequence: TGTGCCAGCAGTTACTACGGCAGGGGGCACACGAACACCGGGGAGCTGTTTTTT.

A few counts support this clonotype. The gene calls are TRBV6-1 and TRBJ2-1; 7 positions match TRBD2. The CDR3 contains 14 residues. Germline loops: CDR1 MNHNS, CDR2 SASEGT. V dropped 6 bases and J dropped 1; count of bases not matched to a gene: 3. As DNA, the CDR3 is TGTGCCAGCAGGACGGGGGGATCCTACAATGAGCAGTTCTTC. This encodes CASRTGGSYNEQFF.